This T cell receptor (beta chain) derives from a study of circulating and synovial CD4+ cells in juvenile arthritis. Trimming took off 2 bases at V and 7 bases at J, with 14 bases between the two ends. CDR3 length: 14 amino acids. The germline gives CDR1 SGHAT, CDR2 FQNNGV. Sequenced by immunoSEQ multiplex PCR; TCRdb stores in-frame clones only, minus some. The sample contains some 33,000 clones, over 85% of which appear only once. Note on this clone: What it recognizes is unknown.

Whole-study results and caveats: These blood cells shared more CDR3 sequences with synovium than bulk blood. Bulk blood CD4 repertoires were more diverse than these. CPL and bulk CD4 samples differed at least tenfold in T cell genomes. Traditional Vbeta family usage analysis missed the pathogenic-like versus bulk difference.

The V call is TRBV11-2, the J call TRBJ1-2, with D possibly matching TRBD1 (6 bases). Sequencing was performed on CD4+ T cells from blood. This TCR came from a human donor with juvenile idiopathic arthritis. DNA for the CDR3: TGTGCCAGCAGCTTACAGGGGAATTCGGGTGGCTACACCTTC. Protein product: CASSLQGNSGGYTF.